One and the same sample provided the 8 T cell receptor beta chains below, sequenced in a study of T cell responses to AZD1222 COVID-19 vaccine. Some clones are missing from TCRdb's copy, which holds only in-frame ones; the method was immunoSEQ multiplex PCR. The sample shows around 140,000 clones, more than 90% of them seen only once. Sequencing was performed on peripheral blood, taken on day 0 of AZD1222 vaccination. These receptors were collected from an adult in good health.

The gene calls are TRBV7-9 and TRBJ2-7; no reliable D call. V shed 1 base and J shed 5 bases, with 12 bases lying between them. This CDR3 region has 14 residues. Germline V gives CDR1 SEHNR, CDR2 FQNEAQ (reference sequence). This CDR3 reads CASSLDISLDEQYF. In DNA form, the CDR3 reads TGTGCCAGCAGCTTAGATATATCGTTAGACGAGCAGTACTTC.

The chain joins TRBV27 to TRBJ2-3; tentatively, D is TRBD1 or TRBD2 (5 bases each). The CDR3 sequence is 14 residues long. From germline, CDR1 is MNHEY and CDR2 SMNVEV (reference sequence). The ends were cut back, 6 bases at V and 0 bases at J, with 10 bases in the middle. Written as DNA, the CDR3 is TGTGCCAGCAGGTTAGGGACCAGCACAGATACGCAGTATTTT. Translated, it gives CASRLGTSTDTQYF.

This chain links TRBV18 with TRBJ1-3; no reliable D call. Deletions cut 1 base from V and 0 bases from J, with 19 bases between. Germline values: CDR1 KGHSH, CDR2 LQKENI. This CDR3 comprises 19 residues. CDR3 sequence reads: CASSPLNWGGLTSGNTIYF. For the CDR3, the DNA is TGTGCCAGCTCACCACTTAATTGGGGAGGGCTCACCTCTGGAAACACCATATATTTT.

The chain joins TRBV5-1 to TRBJ2-1, with TRBD1 as a possible D gene (5 bases). The CDR3 has 15 amino acids. Trimming stripped 2 bases from V and 1 base from J, with 10 bases between. From germline, CDR1 is SGHRS and CDR2 YFSETQ. CDR3 protein: CASSFDSASYNEQFF. The CDR3 DNA sequence: TGCGCCAGCAGCTTTGACAGCGCATCCTACAATGAGCAGTTCTTC.

The V and J genes are TRBV27 and TRBJ1-3; D ambiguous. The germline CDR1 and CDR2 sequences are MNHEY and SMNVEV (reference sequence). Trimming cost V 10 bases and J 0 bases, with 10 bases left between them. The CDR3 loop spans 13 amino acids. CDR3 residues: CATQETSGNTIYF. The CDR3 region has the DNA TGTGCCACCCAGGAAACCTCTGGAAACACCATATATTTT.

The chain employs TRBV6-2 or TRBV6-3 and TRBJ1-6; D might be TRBD1 (6 bases). Germline-derived CDR1 and CDR2 are MNHEY and SVGEGT. The V end was cut by 5 bases, the J end by 0 bases, with 17 bases between. This CDR3 contains 18 residues. DNA for the CDR3: TGTGCCAGCAGTCCCTGGACAGCTCGGAGCTCCTATAATTCACCCCTCCACTTT. Its protein is CASSPWTARSSYNSPLHF.

The chain combines TRBV18 with TRBJ2-2; D is ambiguous. Trimming cost V 2 bases and J 6 bases, with 7 bases left between them. This CDR3 is 13 amino acids long. In germline, CDR1 is KGHSH, CDR2 LQKENI. CDR3 region: CASSPGYPGELFF. The CDR3 DNA reads as TGTGCCAGCTCACCAGGGTATCCCGGGGAGCTGTTTTTT. Full variable domain (remainder filled in from reference TRBV18 and TRBJ2-2): NAGVMQNPRHLVRRRGQEARLRCSPMKGHSHVYWYRQLPEEGLKFMVYLQKENIIDESGMPKERFSAEFPKEGPSILRIQQVVRGDSAAYFCASSPGYPGELFFGEGSRLTVL.

The chain joins TRBV7-2 to TRBJ2-3, with 8 positions matching TRBD1. CDR3 length equals 15 residues. Trimming took 1 base from V and 2 from J; bases not matched to a gene: 2. Germline values: CDR1 SGHTA, CDR2 FQGNSA. In DNA form, the CDR3 reads TGTGCCAGCAGCTTAGGGGGACAGGTCACAGATACGCAGTATTTT. It codes for CASSLGGQVTDTQYF.